Following are 3 T cell receptor beta chains from one sample sequenced in a study of cytotoxic CD8 clonotypes in ibrutinib-treated CLL. TCRdb's table, derived via immunoSEQ multiplex PCR, lists solely in-frame clones and lacks some. The sample consists of some 350,000 clones, over 60% of them appearing once. The sequencing here drew on PBMCs, taken after 36 months of ibrutinib treatment. These receptors all stem from a human donor with chronic lymphocytic leukemia.

The V and J genes are TRBV6-5 and TRBJ2-7; possible D gene TRBD2, 5 bases. From germline, CDR1 is MNHEY and CDR2 SVGAGI. V gave up 0 bases and J gave up 6 bases, with 15 bases separating them. This CDR3 has 15 residues. As DNA, the CDR3 is TGTGCCAGCAGTTACTCCGCCCGAGGGCCTCCCGAGCAGTACTTC. The encoded protein is CASSYSARGPPEQYF.

The chain recombines TRBV29-1 with TRBJ1-2; D gene ambiguous. The CDR3 runs 13 residues. CDR1 is SQVTM, CDR2 ANQGSEA, per germline. With 2 bases removed from V and 7 bases from J, the gap between germline ends came to 14 bases. The CDR3 loop is CSVEKGRVGGYTF. The DNA of the CDR3 is TGCAGCGTTGAAAAGGGAAGGGTGGGTGGCTACACCTTC.

The rearrangement uses TRBV4-3 and TRBJ2-1, with a possible D match to TRBD1 (7 bases). The CDR3 consists of 18 residues. V was pared by 0 bases and J by 0 bases, with 15 bases between. Per the germline V gene, CDR1 is LGHNA and CDR2 is YSLEER. DNA of the CDR3: TGCGCCAGCAGCCAAGAGAGCGGGCAGGGGGTCTCCTACAATGAGCAGTTCTTC. This gives the protein CASSQESGQGVSYNEQFF.